This record covers a single T cell receptor beta chain. The antigen is unknown. This record belongs to a study of beta chain features in type 1 diabetes. Study overall: Healthy donors and patients had similar age, gender and cell yields. Study results and limitations: Among patients with Type 1 diabetes, TCRB CDR3s were moderately but significantly shorter in every one of the four CD4+ subsets. Any PCR bias toward short templates would affect both groups alike. Naive, central memory and Treg TCRB repertoires appeared more alike in patients than in healthy donors. Still unanswered here is whether HLA type influences TCRB rearrangement.

The V and J ends lost 4 bases and 2 bases, in that order; junction bases with no gene match: 12. Germline CDR1 is SGHRS and CDR2 is YFSETQ. The CDR3 contains 17 residues. The whole isolated RNA underwent reverse transcription, so sequencing captured expressed TCRB transcripts. TCRdb keeps only in-frame clones here, not all; method: immunoSEQ multiplex PCR. The sample includes about 740,000 clones, 13% seen only once; the top ten take roughly 0.022%. Material for sequencing was naive CD4+ T cells from blood. The J gene is TRBJ2-7, the V gene TRBV5-1, with 10 bases identical to TRBD1. This sequence originates from a man between 18 and 35 years old with type 1 diabetes. This chain's CDR3 is CASSPGTGAPETYEQYF. In nucleotides, the CDR3 is TGCGCCAGCAGCCCAGGGACAGGGGCACCCGAGACCTACGAGCAGTACTTC.